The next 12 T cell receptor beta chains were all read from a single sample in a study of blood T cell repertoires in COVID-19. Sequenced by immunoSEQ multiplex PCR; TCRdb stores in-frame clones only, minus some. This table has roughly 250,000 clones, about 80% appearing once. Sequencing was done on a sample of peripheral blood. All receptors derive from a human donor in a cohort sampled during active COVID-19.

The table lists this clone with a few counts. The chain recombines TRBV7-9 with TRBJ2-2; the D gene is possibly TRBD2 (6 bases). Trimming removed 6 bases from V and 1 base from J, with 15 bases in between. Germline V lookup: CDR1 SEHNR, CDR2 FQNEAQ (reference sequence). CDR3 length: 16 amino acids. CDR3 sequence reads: CASSPLPGGNTGELFF. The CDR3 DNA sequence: TGTGCCAGCAGTCCATTACCCGGGGGGAACACCGGGGAGCTGTTTTTT.

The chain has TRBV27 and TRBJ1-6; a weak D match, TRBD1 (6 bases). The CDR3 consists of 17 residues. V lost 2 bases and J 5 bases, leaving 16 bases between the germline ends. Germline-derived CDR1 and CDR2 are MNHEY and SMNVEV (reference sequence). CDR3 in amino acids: CASSLTGRGNNNSPLHF. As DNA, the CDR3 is TGTGCCAGCAGTTTAACAGGGAGGGGGAACAATAATTCACCCCTCCACTTT.

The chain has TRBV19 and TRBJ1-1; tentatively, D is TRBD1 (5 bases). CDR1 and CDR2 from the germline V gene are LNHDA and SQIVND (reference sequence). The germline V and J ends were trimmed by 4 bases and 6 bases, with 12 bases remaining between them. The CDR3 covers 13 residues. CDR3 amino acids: CASSTRGWAEAFF. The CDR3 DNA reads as TGTGCCAGTAGTACTAGGGGTTGGGCTGAAGCTTTCTTT.

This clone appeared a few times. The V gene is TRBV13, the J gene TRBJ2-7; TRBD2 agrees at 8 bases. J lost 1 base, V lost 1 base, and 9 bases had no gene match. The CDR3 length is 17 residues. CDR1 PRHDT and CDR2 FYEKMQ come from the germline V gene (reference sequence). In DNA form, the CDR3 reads TGTGCCAGCAGCTTAGCGGGACGGGAGGGCCATTCCTACGAGCAGTACTTC. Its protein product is CASSLAGREGHSYEQYF.

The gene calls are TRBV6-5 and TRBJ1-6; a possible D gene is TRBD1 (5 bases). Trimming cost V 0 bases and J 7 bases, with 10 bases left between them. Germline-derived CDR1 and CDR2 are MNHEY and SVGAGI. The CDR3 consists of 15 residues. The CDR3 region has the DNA TGTGCCAGCAGTTACTCGACGACAGAGAATTCACCCCTCCACTTT. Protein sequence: CASSYSTTENSPLHF.

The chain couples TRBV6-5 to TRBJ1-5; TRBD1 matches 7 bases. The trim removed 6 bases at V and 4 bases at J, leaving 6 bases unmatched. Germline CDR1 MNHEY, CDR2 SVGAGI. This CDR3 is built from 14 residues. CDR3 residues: CASSGRGHNQPQHF. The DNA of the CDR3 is TGTGCCAGCAGCGGAAGGGGGCATAATCAGCCCCAGCATTTT.

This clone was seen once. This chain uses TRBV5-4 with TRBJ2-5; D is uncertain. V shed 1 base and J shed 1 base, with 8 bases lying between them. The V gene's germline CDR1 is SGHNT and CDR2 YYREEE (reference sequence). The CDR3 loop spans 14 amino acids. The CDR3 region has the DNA TGTGCCAGCAGCTTGAGGCGGAGCCAAGAGACCCAGTACTTC. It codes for CASSLRRSQETQYF.

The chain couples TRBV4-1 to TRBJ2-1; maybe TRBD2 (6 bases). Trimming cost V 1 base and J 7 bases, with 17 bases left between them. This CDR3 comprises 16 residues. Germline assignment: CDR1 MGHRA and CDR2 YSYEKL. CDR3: CASSQVMDGSRNEQFF. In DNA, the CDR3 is TGCGCCAGCAGCCAAGTGATGGACGGGAGTAGGAATGAGCAGTTCTTC.

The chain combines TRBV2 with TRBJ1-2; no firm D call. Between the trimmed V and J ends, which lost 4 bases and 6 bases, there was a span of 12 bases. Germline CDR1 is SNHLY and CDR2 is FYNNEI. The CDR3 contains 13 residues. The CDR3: CASSVRGGDGYTF. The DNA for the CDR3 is TGTGCCAGCAGTGTAAGAGGTGGAGATGGCTACACCTTC. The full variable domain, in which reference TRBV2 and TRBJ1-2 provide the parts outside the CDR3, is EPEVTQTPSHQVTQMGQEVILRCVPISNHLYFYWYRQILGQKVEFLVSFYNNEISEKSEIFDDQFSVERPDGSNFTLKIRSTKLEDSAMYFCASSVRGGDGYTFGSGTRLTVV.

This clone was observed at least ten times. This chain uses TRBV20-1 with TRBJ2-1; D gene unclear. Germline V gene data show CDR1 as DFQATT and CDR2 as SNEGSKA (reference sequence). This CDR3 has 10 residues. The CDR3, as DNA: TGCAGCGTCCTATACAATGAGCAGTTCTTC. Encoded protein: CSVLYNEQFF.

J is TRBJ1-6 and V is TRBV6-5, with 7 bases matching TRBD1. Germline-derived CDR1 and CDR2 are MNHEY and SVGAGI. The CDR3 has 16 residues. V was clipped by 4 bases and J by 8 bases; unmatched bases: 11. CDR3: CASSSGTAGGYSPLHF. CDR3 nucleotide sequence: TGTGCCAGCAGTTCCGGGACAGCCGGGGGCTATTCACCCCTCCACTTT.

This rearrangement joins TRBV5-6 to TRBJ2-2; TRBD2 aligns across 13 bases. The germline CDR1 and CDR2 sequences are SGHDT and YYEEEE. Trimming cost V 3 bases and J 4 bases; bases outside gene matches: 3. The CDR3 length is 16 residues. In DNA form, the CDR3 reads TGTGCCAGCAGCTCACTAGCGGGGGGGCTCACCGGGGAGCTGTTTTTT. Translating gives CASSSLAGGLTGELFF.